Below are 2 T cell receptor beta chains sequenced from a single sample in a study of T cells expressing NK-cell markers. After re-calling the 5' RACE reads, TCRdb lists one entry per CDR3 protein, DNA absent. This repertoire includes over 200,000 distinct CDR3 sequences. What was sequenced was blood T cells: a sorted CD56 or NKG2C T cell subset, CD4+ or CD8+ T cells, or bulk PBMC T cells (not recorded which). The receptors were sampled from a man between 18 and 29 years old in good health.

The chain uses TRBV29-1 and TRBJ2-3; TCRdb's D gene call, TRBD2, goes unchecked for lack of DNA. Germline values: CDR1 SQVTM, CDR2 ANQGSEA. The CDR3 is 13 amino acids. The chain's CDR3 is CSVVPSGRDTQYF.

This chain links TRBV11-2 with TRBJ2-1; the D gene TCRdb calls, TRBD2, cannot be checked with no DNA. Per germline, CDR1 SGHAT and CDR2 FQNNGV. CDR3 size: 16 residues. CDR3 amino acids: CASSLSGLAGENEQFF. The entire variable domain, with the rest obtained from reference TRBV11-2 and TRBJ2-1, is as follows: EAGVAQSPRYKIIEKRQSVAFWCNPISGHATLYWYQQILGQGPKLLIQFQNNGVVDDSQLPKDRFSAERLKGVDSTLKIQPAKLEDSAVYLCASSLSGLAGENEQFFGPGTRLTVL.